Included here is one T cell receptor (beta chain) sequence, with context. CDR3 size: 15 residues. CDR1 is LGHDT, CDR2 YNNKEL, per germline (reference sequence). Deletions cut 4 bases from V and 2 bases from J, with 11 bases between. The sample comes from a study of blood T cell repertoires in COVID-19. In the study overall: The origin of the acute and convalescent COVID-19 samples was the United States, Italy and Spain. Sources were T cells, B-cell-depleted T cells, or PBMCs; the material itself was cDNA or gDNA.

In the authors' workflow: Counts of nucleated cells, estimated from reference gene primer amplification, were obtained. Profiling relied on immunoSEQ multiplex PCR, and the TCRdb table lists in-frame clones only, not all of them. V and J calls and clone size are copied from that table; D and trimming were computed from the DNA. This table holds about 200,000 clones, approximately 92% found once. The sequenced sample consisted of peripheral blood. The TCR was taken from a man aged 45-65 years with acute or convalescent COVID-19. The rearrangement links TRBV3-1 (or the pseudogene TRBV3-2) to TRBJ2-2; D is perhaps TRBD2 (6 bases). DNA for the CDR3: TGTGCCAGCAGCCTAAGGCGGGATAACACCGGGGAGCTGTTTTTT. Translated, it gives CASSLRRDNTGELFF.